This TCR beta chain was sequenced for a study of technical replicates of blood from a handful of donors. Clones were read by immunoSEQ multiplex PCR, and TCRdb kept only the in-frame ones, dropping some. The table includes about 57,000 clones, around 93% detected once. The receptor's source is a human donor in good health. Some clones in this sample may be carry-over from other donors' samples. The specimen sequenced was PBMCs.

CDR3 protein: CASSHNLAGLYEQYF. The CDR3 region has the DNA TGTGCCAGCAGCCACAATCTAGCGGGGCTCTACGAGCAGTACTTC. The V and J genes are TRBV5-6 and TRBJ2-7, with TRBD2 matching over 9 bases. J was trimmed by 3 bases and V by 4 bases; bases with no gene match: 8. The CDR3 loop spans 15 amino acids. The germline CDR1 and CDR2 sequences are SGHDT and YYEEEE.